Detailed here is one T cell receptor (beta chain). This specimen belongs to a study of blood T cell repertoires in COVID-19. Across the whole study: Specimens from acute and convalescent COVID-19 originated in the United States, Italy and Spain. The analysed material was cDNA or gDNA that came from T cells, B-cell-depleted T cells, or PBMCs.

Per the study methods: Reference gene primer amplification in the assay estimated nucleated cell counts. Clones were sequenced by immunoSEQ multiplex PCR, and TCRdb holds only the in-frame ones, with some missing. V and J calls plus clone size are reproduced from that table; the DNA served to infer D and trimming. This table has approximately 230,000 clones, 70% to 90% appearing once. Losses at the gene ends were 5 bases for V and 4 bases for J; bases not matched to a gene: 7. The CDR3 has 15 amino acids. Germline loops: CDR1 PRHDT, CDR2 FYEKMQ (reference sequence). This chain uses TRBV13 with TRBJ2-7; 11 bases map to TRBD2. The receptor was derived from a man younger than 35 with active or convalescent COVID-19. Sequenced input: peripheral blood. CDR3 nucleotides: TGTGCCAGCAGCGAAACTAGCGGGAGTAGTTACGAGCAGTACTTC. Translation: CASSETSGSSYEQYF. The whole variable domain, filled in from reference TRBV13 and TRBJ2-7, reads AAGVIQSPRHLIKEKRETATLKCYPIPRHDTVYWYQQGPGQDPQFLISFYEKMQSDKGSIPDRFSAQQFSDYHSELNMSSLELGDSALYFCASSETSGSSYEQYFGPGTRLTVT.